These T cell receptor beta chains were read from a single sample in a study of cytomegalovirus exposure and HLA in healthy donors. Some clones are missing from TCRdb's copy, which holds only in-frame ones; the method was immunoSEQ multiplex PCR. In the table there are approximately 170,000 clones, 80% of which are singletons. Sequencing was carried out using PBMCs. These receptors were collected from a human donor in good health. Each CDR3 is given with its conserved first and last residue. The order of the fields is J gene, clone size, V gene, D gene, CDR3 DNA, CDR3 protein. A D gene is named only where the DNA matches it firmly. Not all rows give a size; the values are once, few, many and, for expanded clones, a class.

>TRBJ1-4|NA|TRBV9|NA
TGTGCCAGCAGTATTCAGGGGACTAATGAAAAACTGTTTTTT
CASSIQGTNEKLFF
>TRBJ2-1|NA|TRBV7-2|TRBD1
TGTGCCAGCAGTTCCAGGGGGCGCGGTTACAATGAGCAGTTCTTC
CASSSRGRGYNEQFF
>TRBJ2-2|NA|TRBV5-1|NA
TGCGCCAGCAGCTTGGAACAGGGCGAAACCGGGGAGCTGTTTTTT
CASSLEQGETGELFF
>TRBJ2-1|NA|TRBV27|NA
TGTGCCAGCAGGGATACCTCCCCAGGAGAGCAGTTCTTC
CASRDTSPGEQFF
>TRBJ1-1|few|TRBV10-1|NA
TGCGCCAGCAGCCCGGGGAAGAACACTGAAGCTTTCTTT
CASSPGKNTEAFF
>TRBJ2-2|NA|TRBV7-2|NA
TGTGCCAGCAGCTTAGAGGTCGGGACCGGGGAGCTGTTTTTT
CASSLEVGTGELFF
>TRBJ2-2|NA|TRBV7-2|NA
TGTGCCAGCAGTACGGCGGGCCCTACCGGGGAGCTGTTTTTT
CASSTAGPTGELFF
>TRBJ1-1|NA|TRBV7-8|NA
TGTGCCAGCAGCTTAGCGCGGGGAGATGAAGCTTTCTTT
CASSLARGDEAFF
>TRBJ1-3|few|TRBV6-6|TRBD1
TGTGCCAGCCTTCGGGACAGCGGAGGAAACACCATATATTTT
CASLRDSGGNTIYF
>TRBJ2-2|NA|TRBV2|NA
TGTGCCAGCAGTGAAGGGGAGAAGAACACCGGGGAGCTGTTTTTT
CASSEGEKNTGELFF
>TRBJ1-2|NA|TRBV13|NA
TGTGCCAGTCCATCGTCGGGGGATTATGGCTACACCTTC
CASPSSGDYGYTF
>TRBJ1-6|NA|TRBV2|TRBD1
TGTGCCAGCTCCGGGACAGGGGATTCACCCCTCCACTTT
CASSGTGDSPLHF
>TRBJ2-2|NA|TRBV14|NA
TGTGCCAGCAGCCCCCTGTCCCTCGGAGGGGCTGTAGAGCTGTTTTTT
CASSPLSLGGAVELFF
>TRBJ1-2|NA|TRBV2|NA
TGTGCCAGCAGTGAAGCGTTCAGAAGAAGAATCTTC
CASSEAFRRRIF
>TRBJ1-5|NA|TRBV27|NA
TGTGCCAGCAGTGCCCTAGGAGTGGGGCCACCGGAGCCCCAGCATTTT
CASSALGVGPPEPQHF
>TRBJ1-5|NA|TRBV18|TRBD1
TGTGCCAGCTCACCCGGACGACAGGGGGGTTTCAATCAGCCCCAGCATTTT
CASSPGRQGGFNQPQHF
>TRBJ2-7|NA|TRBV29-1|TRBD1
TGCAGCGTTGAACAGCCCGGGACAGGGGGCTCCTACGAGCAGTACTTC
CSVEQPGTGGSYEQYF
>TRBJ1-2|NA|TRBV27|TRBD1
TGTGCCAGCAAAGGGGGCAGGCCAAGAGATGGCTACACCTTC
CASKGGRPRDGYTF
>TRBJ2-3|NA|TRBV10-1|NA
TGCGCCAGCAGCCCAAGACTGAAACCTAGCACAGATACGCAGTATTTT
CASSPRLKPSTDTQYF
>TRBJ1-2|NA|TRBV9|NA
TGTGCCAGCAGCGTAGAACGGAACTATGGCTACACCTTC
CASSVERNYGYTF
>TRBJ2-5|NA|TRBV11-2|TRBD2
TGTGCCAGCAGCTTAGAAGGGCAGGGGCGGGAGGCCCAGTACTTC
CASSLEGQGREAQYF
>TRBJ2-7|NA|TRBV4-1|TRBD1
TGCGCCAGCAGCCCCTCCGGGACAGGGGCTCACGAGCAGTACTTC
CASSPSGTGAHEQYF
>TRBJ1-1|NA|TRBV5-1|NA
TGCGCCAGCAGGAGTGGAATAGCCAACACTGAAGCTTTCTTT
CASRSGIANTEAFF
>TRBJ2-4|few|TRBV29-1|NA
TGCAGCGTTGTGTGGGCGGGCCTAAAAAACATTCAGTACTTC
CSVVWAGLKNIQYF
>TRBJ2-7|NA|TRBV2|NA
TGTGCCAGCAGATCGCAGGGGATTTCCTACGAGCAGTACTTC
CASRSQGISYEQYF
>TRBJ2-5|NA|TRBV5-4|TRBD2
TGTGCCAGCACCGCGAGCGGGGTGCATGGAGAGCAGTACTTC
CASTASGVHGEQYF
>TRBJ1-1|NA|TRBV2|NA
TGTGCCAGCAGTGCACAGGACCCGAACACTGAAGCTTTCTTT
CASSAQDPNTEAFF